These 14 T cell receptor beta chains share one sample of origin, sequenced in a study of identical twins (dated by TCRdb to 2015 to 2016). The method behind the library was 5' RACE. Sequencing used an Illumina HiSeq 2000. Starting from the raw public reads, TCRdb applied fastp trimming at Q25, assembled clones with MiXCR and retained in-frame beta chains. Each CDR3 protein gets just one entry, which takes the most common genes and DNA from the rows behind it. The sample records about 890,000 distinct CDR3 sequences, roughly an eighth of which are singletons. Roughly 1.5% of the sample belongs to the ten largest clones. This sample also belongs to another study, concerning yellow fever vaccine responses in identical twins.

Material for sequencing was PBMCs. The receptors stem from a young woman in good health.

This clonotype was detected only a few times. The CDR3 coding sequence is TGTGCCAGCAGCCAACAGAGCGGGGACCTCGGTGAGCAGTTCTTC. It yields the protein CASSQQSGDLGEQFF. The V gene is TRBV3-1, the J gene TRBJ2-1, with 7 bases lining up with TRBD2. CDR3 length: 15 amino acids. The V gene's germline CDR1 is LGHDT and CDR2 YNNKEL (reference sequence). V lost 2 bases, J lost 9 bases, and 10 bases stayed unmatched.

The rearrangement uses TRBV11-2 and TRBJ2-3, with a weak D call TRBD2 (6 bases). This CDR3 spans 15 amino acids. CDR1 is SGHAT and CDR2 is FQNNGV in the germline V gene. Trimming left V 5 bases short and J 5 bases short, with 17 bases between. CDR3 sequence (DNA): TGTGCCAGCAGCGGCATCGGGGGAATTGGAGATACGCAGTATTTT. It specifies CASSGIGGIGDTQYF.

This clonotype was picked up a small number of times. This chain links TRBV2 with TRBJ2-5; TRBD2 matches 8 bases. The CDR3 loop spans 16 amino acids. Unmatched junction bases numbered 12, after V lost 7 bases and J lost 2 bases. Per germline, CDR1 SNHLY and CDR2 FYNNEI. This CDR3 is CASIGERERLQETQYF. CDR3 in DNA: TGTGCCAGCATAGGGGAGCGGGAGAGACTTCAAGAGACCCAGTACTTC. Full variable domain (outside the CDR3, taken from reference TRBV2 and TRBJ2-5): EPEVTQTPSHQVTQMGQEVILRCVPISNHLYFYWYRQILGQKVEFLVSFYNNEISEKSEIFDDQFSVERPDGSNFTLKIRSTKLEDSAMYFCASIGERERLQETQYFGPGTRLLVL.

There are a few counts of this clonotype. The CDR3 here is CASSARRTLNTEAFF. The CDR3 bases are TGTGCCAGCAGTGCCCGCAGGACACTGAACACTGAAGCTTTCTTT. This chain uses TRBV12-3 or TRBV12-4 with TRBJ1-1, with D perhaps TRBD1 (5 bases). CDR3 length: 15 residues. The V end was cut by 5 bases, the J end by 0 bases, with 13 bases between.

In this sample, this clonotype turned up a few times. The chain joins TRBV20-1 to TRBJ2-1, with TRBD2 as a possible D gene (5 bases). Looked up from germline, CDR1 is DFQATT and CDR2 is SNEGSKA (reference sequence). V was shortened by 0 bases and J by 6 bases, with 12 bases between the two germline ends. This CDR3 spans 14 amino acids. The CDR3 DNA reads as TGCAGTGCTAGAGAATCCGGGATCCGCAATGAGCAGTTCTTC. Amino acids: CSARESGIRNEQFF.

This clonotype has only a few counts. The chain joins TRBV24-1 to TRBJ2-1; TRBD2 aligns across 9 bases. Germline V gene lookup returns CDR1 KGHDR and CDR2 SFDVKD. The CDR3 contains 15 residues. V trimming: 3 bases; J trimming: 8 bases; junction bases outside the gene matches: 7. The CDR3 loop is CATSDVAGDRDEQFF. In DNA form, the CDR3 reads TGTGCCACCAGTGATGTAGCGGGAGATCGGGATGAGCAGTTCTTC.

A few counts support this clonotype. The J gene is TRBJ2-3, the V gene TRBV5-1, with D possibly matching TRBD1 (5 bases). V lost 0 bases to trimming and J lost 2 bases, with 13 bases between them. CDR1 is SGHRS and CDR2 is YFSETQ in the germline V gene. The length of the CDR3 is 16 residues. This CDR3 is CASSLGSRVDTDTQYF. CDR3 nucleotides: TGCGCCAGCAGCTTGGGCTCCAGGGTGGACACAGATACGCAGTATTTT.

This clonotype was recorded many times. The J gene is TRBJ2-2, the V gene TRBV5-1; D is undetermined. V lost 5 bases and J 2 bases, leaving 4 bases between the germline ends. The CDR3 is made up of 12 amino acids. Germline V gene sequence: CDR1 SGHRS, CDR2 YFSETQ. CDR3 sequence (DNA): TGCGCCAGCAGATACAACACCGGGGAGCTGTTTTTT. This translates into CASRYNTGELFF.

This clonotype was seen a handful of times. The genes are TRBV11-1 and TRBJ2-3, with D unclear. The CDR3 runs 19 residues. In germline, CDR1 is SGHAT, CDR2 FQDESV (reference sequence). Between the trimmed V and J ends, which lost 5 bases and 5 bases, there was a span of 29 bases. This CDR3 is CASSPNKARPQNTGDTQYF. The CDR3, as DNA: TGTGCCAGCAGCCCGAATAAGGCAAGACCGCAAAACACGGGAGATACGCAGTATTTT.

The chain recombines TRBV5-1 with TRBJ2-5, with D hard to call. V dropped 1 base and J dropped 4 bases, with 8 bases sitting between them. Germline V gene data show CDR1 as SGHRS and CDR2 as YFSETQ. The CDR3 extends over 13 amino acids. CDR3 sequence (DNA): TGCGCCAGCAGCTTGACAGATCCAGAGACCCAGTACTTC. This codes for CASSLTDPETQYF.

The rearrangement uses TRBV28 and TRBJ1-3; D unresolved. Germline-derived CDR1 and CDR2 are MDHEN and SYDVKM. The CDR3 consists of 16 residues. V lost 1 base and J 1 base, leaving 11 bases between the germline ends. The CDR3 nucleotides are TGTGCCAGCAGTTTATATCAGCAAAGGTCTGGAAACACCATATATTTT. Translating it yields CASSLYQQRSGNTIYF.

This clonotype was detected ten times or more. The J gene is TRBJ2-7, the V gene TRBV2, with 7 bases lining up with TRBD2. With V trimmed by 6 bases and J by 0 bases, 5 bases remained unmatched. CDR1 is SNHLY and CDR2 is FYNNEI in the germline V gene. This CDR3 contains 14 residues. The CDR3 region has the DNA TGTGCCAGCAGAGGACTAGTAAGCTCCTACGAGCAGTACTTC. Amino acids: CASRGLVSSYEQYF.

The rearrangement joins TRBV5-5 to TRBJ2-1; D gene ambiguous. CDR3 length equals 14 residues. CDR1 is SGHKS, CDR2 YYEKEE, per germline (reference sequence). V was shortened by 5 bases and J by 5 bases, with 14 bases between the two germline ends. CDR3 residues: CASSSAVTDNEQFF. The CDR3 DNA reads TGTGCCAGCAGTTCCGCCGTTACGGACAATGAGCAGTTCTTC.

This chain links TRBV4-1 with TRBJ1-1; no definite D call. Germline lookup yields CDR1 MGHRA and CDR2 YSYEKL. The CDR3 has 13 residues. V lost 4 bases and J lost 4, with 10 bases in between. CDR3 coding DNA: TGCGCCAGCAGCCGTCCGGGCACCACTGAAGCTTTCTTT. Protein: CASSRPGTTEAFF.